What follows are 18 T cell receptor beta chains derived from one specimen sequenced in a study of T-cell memory formation after mild COVID-19. MiXCR, applied by TCRdb to the 5' RACE reads, yields one record per CDR3 protein. The sample carries around 440,000 distinct CDR3 sequences, about 18% recorded once. Sequencing was carried out using PBMCs or a T cell subset sorted from them (not recorded which). All receptors come from an adult woman who had mild COVID-19 (a few samples of this study predate the infection). Cell type and time point are not known.

This clonotype was recorded a few times. The rearrangement uses TRBV7-8 and TRBJ1-1; TRBD1 agrees at 7 bases. The CDR3 is 17 amino acids. The V gene end was trimmed by 0 bases and the J gene end by 6 bases; junction bases not matched to a gene: 13. Germline V gives CDR1 SGHVS, CDR2 FQNEAQ. The CDR3 region is CASSLADFGTVGSEAFF. For the CDR3, the DNA is TGTGCCAGCAGCTTAGCGGATTTCGGGACAGTAGGGTCTGAAGCTTTCTTT.

This clonotype was detected only a few times. The chain recombines TRBV5-1 with TRBJ2-3; maybe TRBD2 (5 bases). V was cut by 0 bases and J by 7 bases, with 15 bases left in between. The CDR3 sequence is 15 residues long. Germline V CDR1 and CDR2: SGHRS, YFSETQ. CDR3 bases: TGCGCCAGCAGCTTGGGCCGGGAAAAATCGAATACGCAGTATTTT. This encodes CASSLGREKSNTQYF.

This clonotype was observed at least ten times. The chain has TRBV5-1 and TRBJ2-7; 8 nucleotides match TRBD1. V was pared by 3 bases and J by 2 bases, with 4 bases of the junction left unmatched. Germline-derived CDR1 and CDR2 are SGHRS and YFSETQ. The CDR3 is 14 amino acids. CDR3 nucleotide sequence: TGCGCCAGCAGCTCTGGGACAGGAGCCTACGAGCAGTACTTC. Its protein is CASSSGTGAYEQYF.

J is TRBJ1-1 and V is TRBV5-5, with 7 bases identical to TRBD1. This CDR3 is built from 13 residues. Germline CDR1 reads SGHKS; CDR2 reads YYEKEE (reference sequence). The V and J ends lost 7 bases and 4 bases, in that order; junction bases with no gene match: 7. CDR3 protein: CASSRGEATEAFF. The CDR3 region has the DNA TGTGCCAGCTCCAGGGGGGAGGCCACTGAAGCTTTCTTT. The full variable domain, its missing parts supplied by reference TRBV5-5 and TRBJ1-1, is DAGVTQSPTHLIKTRGQQVTLRCSPISGHKSVSWYQQVLGQGPQFIFQYYEKEERGRGNFPDRFSARQFPNYSSELNVNALLLGDSALYLCASSRGEATEAFFGQGTRLTVV.

This rearrangement joins TRBV7-9 to TRBJ1-1; D is uncertain. The CDR3 sequence is 13 residues long. Germline V CDR1 and CDR2: SEHNR, FQNEAQ (reference sequence). V lost 5 bases to trimming and J lost 1 base, with 8 bases between them. The CDR3 DNA sequence: TGTGCCAGCAGCCCTAGTTCGAACACTGAAGCTTTCTTT. This translates into CASSPSSNTEAFF.

The genes are TRBV11-3 and TRBJ2-1, with 11 bases fitting TRBD2. Germline CDR1 and CDR2: SGHNT and YENEEA. V shed 6 bases and J 0 bases; nucleotides not matched to a gene: 10. The CDR3 spans 18 residues. This CDR3 is CASSQRTSGLSSYNEQFF. The DNA for the CDR3 is TGTGCCAGCAGTCAACGGACTAGCGGGTTGAGCTCCTACAATGAGCAGTTCTTC.

The J gene is TRBJ1-3, the V gene TRBV5-1; D not certain. Germline V gene data show CDR1 as SGHRS and CDR2 as YFSETQ. Trimming pared 0 bases from V and 4 bases from J, leaving 8 bases between. The CDR3 spans 14 residues. The CDR3 sequence: CASSLGTTGNTIYF. CDR3 nucleotides: TGCGCCAGCAGCTTGGGGACGACGGGAAACACCATATATTTT.

The chain has TRBV5-1 and TRBJ2-1; D gene uncertain. The CDR3 covers 13 residues. Trimming took 7 bases from V and 2 from J, leaving 10 bases between them. Germline V CDR1 and CDR2: SGHRS, YFSETQ. The CDR3 DNA is TGCGCCAGCTTAGGGTTGACCTACAATGAGCAGTTCTTC. Translation gives CASLGLTYNEQFF.

The chain uses TRBV20-1 and TRBJ2-1; the D gene could be TRBD1 or TRBD2 (5 bases each). Germline CDR1 reads DFQATT; CDR2 reads SNEGSKA (reference sequence). This CDR3 spans 15 amino acids. Trimming removed 3 bases from V and 5 bases from J, with 17 bases in between. The CDR3 here is CSASRWGHGDNEQFF. As DNA, the CDR3 is TGCAGTGCTAGCCGGTGGGGCCACGGGGACAATGAGCAGTTCTTC.

CDR3 sequence (DNA): TGTGCCAGCAGTTGGACTAGCATACCCTACGAGCAGTACTTC. Translating it yields CASSWTSIPYEQYF. This chain joins TRBV6-5 and TRBJ2-7; 8 nucleotides agree with TRBD2. This CDR3 region has 14 residues. CDR1 MNHEY and CDR2 SVGAGI come from the germline V gene. J gave up 2 bases and V 4 bases, and 4 bases lay outside the gene matches.

The chain carries TRBV18 and TRBJ2-1; TRBD1 or TRBD2 may be the D gene (5 bases each). In germline, CDR1 is KGHSH, CDR2 LQKENI. V lost 2 bases, J lost 16 bases, and 18 bases lay in between. The CDR3 consists of 13 residues. Written as DNA, the CDR3 is TGTGCCAGCTCACCATCACCCCGGGACCCAGGCTTCTTC. This sequence encodes CASSPSPRDPGFF.

The chain combines TRBV14 with TRBJ2-7; 8 bases map to TRBD2. The V gene end was trimmed by 3 bases and the J gene end by 12 bases; junction bases not matched to a gene: 13. Germline V gene data show CDR1 as SGHDN and CDR2 as FVKESK. The CDR3 contains 14 residues. In DNA form, the CDR3 reads TGTGCCAGCAGCCACTCTCGGGGGGGCCAGTTGGTGTACTTC. This translates into CASSHSRGGQLVYF.

The CDR3 DNA is TGTGCCAGCAGCTTTTACACAAATGAAAAACTGTTTTTT. Encoded protein: CASSFYTNEKLFF. This sequence joins TRBV11-2 and TRBJ1-4; unclear D gene. Germline loops: CDR1 SGHAT, CDR2 FQNNGV. The CDR3 totals 13 residues. Trimming stripped 3 bases from V and 5 bases from J, with 7 bases between. Full variable domain (outside the CDR3, taken from reference TRBV11-2 and TRBJ1-4): EAGVAQSPRYKIIEKRQSVAFWCNPISGHATLYWYQQILGQGPKLLIQFQNNGVVDDSQLPKDRFSAERLKGVDSTLKIQPAKLEDSAVYLCASSFYTNEKLFFGSGTQLSVL.

This clonotype was found a few times. This chain uses TRBV4-1 with TRBJ1-2; D is undetermined. Germline V gives CDR1 MGHRA, CDR2 YSYEKL. The CDR3 consists of 13 residues. Trimming removed 5 bases at V and 4 bases at J, with 11 bases between. The CDR3 loop reads CASSSSSFYGYTF. The DNA of the CDR3 is TGCGCCAGCAGCTCAAGTTCATTCTATGGCTACACCTTC.

The genes are TRBV25-1 and TRBJ2-1; TRBD1 matches at 7 bases. The ends lost 3 bases at V and 7 bases at J; junction bases unmatched: 3. The V gene's germline CDR1 is MGHDK and CDR2 SYGVNS. The CDR3 runs 13 residues. CDR3 in DNA: TGTGCCAGCAGTGACAGGGGGAAAAATGAGCAGTTCTTC. Protein sequence: CASSDRGKNEQFF.

The rearrangement joins TRBV12-3 or TRBV12-4 to TRBJ2-5; 9 bases are shared with TRBD1. The CDR3 is made up of 14 amino acids. J was trimmed by 5 bases and V by 7 bases; bases with no gene match: 8. The CDR3 DNA is TGTGCCAGCACCCCGGGACAGGGTAGGGAGACCCAGTACTTC. Translation gives CASTPGQGRETQYF.

The chain carries TRBV12-3 or TRBV12-4 and TRBJ1-1; D is perhaps TRBD1 (5 bases). This CDR3 has 13 amino acids. Trimming removed 5 bases from V and 10 bases from J, with 17 bases in between. This CDR3 is CASSQGTVMGAFF. CDR3 coding DNA: TGTGCCAGCAGTCAAGGGACGGTGATGGGAGCTTTCTTT.

This clonotype has just a few counts. The V and J genes are TRBV6-2 or TRBV6-3 and TRBJ2-2; 11 bases map to TRBD2. This CDR3 has 17 residues. V gave up 2 bases and J gave up 3 bases; unmatched junction bases: 5. Per the germline V gene, CDR1 is MNHEY and CDR2 is SVGEGT. CDR3 amino acids: CASSYEATSGDTGELFF. In DNA, the CDR3 is TGTGCCAGCAGTTACGAGGCGACTAGCGGGGACACCGGGGAGCTGTTTTTT.